These 17 T cell receptor beta chains were sequenced from one sample in a study of type 1 regulatory T cells. TCRdb independently ran MiXCR on the reads; one entry per CDR3 protein. The top ten clones hold 2% to 2.5% of a sample with more than 60,000 distinct CDR3 sequences, about 50% of them seen once. Which antigens these TCRs recognize remains unknown. The sample was cultured non-Tr1 T cells, either the whole culture or a sorted T cell fraction (not recorded which). These TCRs come from a human donor in good health.

This clonotype was counted a few times. The chain recombines TRBV20-1 with TRBJ1-5; no definite D call. There are 13 residues in the CDR3. Per the germline V gene, CDR1 is DFQATT and CDR2 is SNEGSKA (reference sequence). The ends were cut back, 3 bases at V and 4 bases at J, with 10 bases in the middle. CDR3 region: CSASWSHNQPQHF. The CDR3 bases are TGCAGTGCTAGTTGGAGCCATAATCAGCCCCAGCATTTT.

The rearrangement joins TRBV20-1 to TRBJ2-1; 10 bases align to TRBD2. The germline V gene encodes CDR1 DFQATT and CDR2 SNEGSKA (reference sequence). V trimming: 0 bases; J trimming: 7 bases; junction bases outside the gene matches: 6. The CDR3 length is 15 residues. The CDR3 DNA sequence: TGCAGTGCTAGAGATAGGCTAGCGGGGGCTAATGAGCAGTTCTTC. Amino acids: CSARDRLAGANEQFF.

This clonotype was seen only once. The J gene is TRBJ1-2, the V gene TRBV12-3 or TRBV12-4, with D possibly matching TRBD1 (5 bases). V was cut by 6 bases and J by 0 bases, with 35 bases left in between. The CDR3 has 22 residues. As DNA, the CDR3 is TGTGCCAGCAGCCACGGAGGGTTTTCGTTCGGGGGGACCCTAATGACTAACTATGGCTACACCTTC. Translating gives CASSHGGFSFGGTLMTNYGYTF.

The V gene is TRBV7-2, the J gene TRBJ1-5; 12 bases line up with TRBD1. The CDR3 runs to 18 residues. CDR1 is SGHTA, CDR2 FQGNSA, per germline. Unmatched junction bases numbered 9, after V lost 0 bases and J lost 6 bases. CDR3 bases: TGTGCCAGCAGCTTAGCGTCAGGGACAGGGGGCCGGGGTCAGCCCCAGCATTTT. Residues: CASSLASGTGGRGQPQHF.

The table lists this clonotype with a few counts. V usage is TRBV20-1 and J usage is TRBJ2-7; maybe TRBD1 (5 bases). The CDR3 is 14 residues long. V lost 2 bases to trimming and J lost 2 bases, with 13 bases between them. CDR1 DFQATT and CDR2 SNEGSKA come from the germline V gene (reference sequence). The CDR3 is CSARRLDKAYEQYF. As DNA, the CDR3 is TGCAGTGCTAGACGATTGGACAAGGCCTACGAGCAGTACTTC.

The CDR3 DNA reads TGTGCCAGCAGTCCCAGCGCTAGCGGGGGCCCCAGGAGCTCCTACGAGCAGTACTTC. Amino acids: CASSPSASGGPRSSYEQYF. The chain uses TRBV6-1 and TRBJ2-7; 10 bases map to TRBD2. CDR1 MNHNS and CDR2 SASEGT come from the germline V gene. The CDR3 consists of 19 residues. The trim removed 5 bases at V and 0 bases at J, leaving 16 bases unmatched.

V is TRBV10-3 and J is TRBJ1-1; no firm D call. The CDR3 length is 13 residues. Per germline, CDR1 ENHRY and CDR2 SYGVKD. The V end lost 2 bases, the J end lost 6 bases, and 10 bases lay between the germline ends. CDR3 in amino acids: CAISESNVAEAFF. As DNA, the CDR3 is TGTGCCATCAGTGAGAGCAATGTGGCTGAAGCTTTCTTT.

The rearrangement links TRBV3-1 to TRBJ2-1; D is unclear. V lost 1 base and J 6 bases, leaving 7 bases between the germline ends. The CDR3 spans 13 residues. Germline assignment: CDR1 LGHDT and CDR2 YNNKEL (reference sequence). The CDR3 spells CASSQGAPNEQFF. As DNA, the CDR3 is TGTGCCAGCAGCCAAGGGGCTCCCAATGAGCAGTTCTTC.

This chain joins TRBV7-8 and TRBJ1-2, with D tentatively TRBD1 (5 bases). The CDR3 length is 15 residues. V dropped 5 bases and J dropped 8 bases, with 21 bases sitting between them. The germline gives CDR1 SGHVS, CDR2 FQNEAQ. CDR3 sequence reads: CASSTRDPLWEGYTF. The CDR3 nucleotides read TGTGCCAGCAGCACGCGGGACCCCCTATGGGAGGGCTACACCTTC.

The chain links TRBV20-1 to TRBJ2-7; D may be TRBD2 (6 bases). Germline loops: CDR1 DFQATT, CDR2 SNEGSKA (reference sequence). This CDR3 has 13 amino acids. V dropped 3 bases and J dropped 7 bases, with 16 bases sitting between them. Written as DNA, the CDR3 is TGCAGTGCTAGGAGCGCCCCGGCGGGGGAGCAGTACTTC. Its translation: CSARSAPAGEQYF.

The chain links TRBV5-1 to TRBJ1-2; D not certain. CDR3 length: 15 amino acids. The V gene's germline CDR1 is SGHRS and CDR2 YFSETQ. V lost 4 bases to trimming and J lost 4 bases, with 17 bases between them. CDR3 coding DNA: TGCGCCAGCAGCGGCATAGGTCAGACCCTCTATGGCTACACCTTC. Amino acids: CASSGIGQTLYGYTF.

The V call is TRBV5-1, the J call TRBJ2-5; 8 positions match TRBD1. CDR1 SGHRS and CDR2 YFSETQ come from the germline V gene. V dropped 5 bases and J dropped 5; count of bases not matched to a gene: 5. The CDR3 covers 13 residues. The CDR3 is CASRQGVTETQYF. CDR3 DNA sequence: TGCGCCAGCAGACAGGGGGTAACGGAGACCCAGTACTTC.

This clonotype was observed many times. The chain recombines TRBV6-1 with TRBJ1-2, with D possibly being TRBD1 (6 bases). The germline V and J ends were trimmed by 5 bases and 0 bases, with 13 bases remaining between them. Germline CDR1 reads MNHNS; CDR2 reads SASEGT. The CDR3 runs 15 residues. The CDR3 loop is CASSYRQAPNYGYTF. In nucleotides, the CDR3 is TGTGCCAGCAGTTACCGACAGGCCCCTAACTATGGCTACACCTTC.

Only a few counts were recorded for this clonotype. This chain joins TRBV29-1 and TRBJ2-3; the match to TRBD2 covers 7 bases. Germline CDR1 reads SQVTM; CDR2 reads ANQGSEA. The CDR3 contains 17 residues. Trimming at V came to 8 bases and at J to 2 bases, leaving 19 bases not matched to a gene. The CDR3 nucleotides are TGCAGCTTCTACAATACCGGAGGGAGGGGATACACAGATACGCAGTATTTT. Translating gives CSFYNTGGRGYTDTQYF.

The rearrangement uses TRBV10-3 and TRBJ2-5; D unresolved. The CDR3 has 12 residues. V was cut by 6 bases and J by 2 bases, with 7 bases left in between. Germline values: CDR1 ENHRY, CDR2 SYGVKD. CDR3 in amino acids: CAISKQQETQYF. The CDR3 coding sequence is TGTGCCATCAGCAAACAGCAAGAGACCCAGTACTTC.

The CDR3 region is CATSRGGISETQYF. As DNA, the CDR3 is TGTGCCACCAGCCGTGGGGGTATTTCGGAGACCCAGTACTTC. This sequence joins TRBV15 and TRBJ2-5, with D perhaps being TRBD1 or TRBD2 (5 bases each). V was shortened by 5 bases and J by 5 bases, with 15 bases between the two germline ends. The CDR3 has 14 residues. Germline V CDR1 and CDR2: LNHNV, YYDKDF (reference sequence).

The gene calls are TRBV29-1 and TRBJ2-1; 7 bases map to TRBD2. The ends lost 4 bases at V and 6 bases at J; junction bases unmatched: 9. CDR1 and CDR2 (germline): SQVTM, ANQGSEA. This CDR3 is built from 14 residues. The CDR3: CSVVHGGTSNEQFF. CDR3 nucleotide sequence: TGCAGCGTTGTCCACGGGGGGACGAGCAATGAGCAGTTCTTC.